The entry that follows covers one T cell receptor beta chain sequence. This specimen comes from a study of blood T cell repertoires in COVID-19. Study-level background: Collection of acute and convalescent COVID-19 samples took place in the United States, Italy and Spain. In each case, the material was cDNA or gDNA derived from T cells, B-cell-depleted T cells, or PBMCs.

Data came from immunoSEQ multiplex PCR; TCRdb stores just in-frame clones and leaves some out. Of about 99,000 clones in the sample, approximately 80% are singletons; the top ten hold 4% to 6%. This CDR3 comprises 15 residues. CDR1 KGHSH and CDR2 LQKENI come from the germline V gene. The V segment lost 6 bases and the J segment 1 base; nucleotides outside the gene matches: 6. The rearrangement uses TRBV18 and TRBJ1-1; 9 bases match TRBD1. The sequencing sample was made of peripheral blood. The receptor's source is a man aged 80 or over with COVID-19, enrolled during active disease. The DNA for the CDR3 is TGTGCCAGCTCGCGGACAGGGGACAAGAACACTGAAGCTTTCTTT. This codes for CASSRTGDKNTEAFF. Based on the CDR3 plus reference TRBV18 and TRBJ1-1, the full variable domain is NAGVMQNPRHLVRRRGQEARLRCSPMKGHSHVYWYRQLPEEGLKFMVYLQKENIIDESGMPKERFSAEFPKEGPSILRIQQVVRGDSAAYFCASSRTGDKNTEAFFGQGTRLTVV.